This T cell receptor (beta chain) was sequenced during a study of cytomegalovirus exposure and HLA in healthy donors. This clone was seen a single time. The antigen is unknown. Study-level findings and limits: Reported results showed that the classifier diagnosed cytomegalovirus status with high specificity and sensitivity.

The table came from immunoSEQ multiplex PCR; TCRdb's copy has only in-frame clones and leaves some out. Counted here are about 200,000 clones, roughly 80% occurring once; the ten biggest clones make up 4.5% to 7%. This clonotype was obtained from a woman under 30 in good health and CMV-seronegative. Sequencing used PBMCs.

The CDR3 protein is CASSERSMNTEAFF. The CDR3 coding sequence is TGTGCCAGCAGTGAACGGAGCATGAACACTGAAGCTTTCTTT. This chain links TRBV2 with TRBJ1-1; D not certain. The CDR3 is 14 amino acids. Germline values: CDR1 SNHLY, CDR2 FYNNEI. V was cut by 2 bases and J by 0 bases, with 7 bases left in between.